This T cell receptor beta chain emerged from a study of OX40 agonist ivuxolimab in advanced cancers. The CDR3 extends over 14 amino acids. In germline, CDR1 is ENHRY, CDR2 SYGVKD. The V and J ends lost 0 bases and 4 bases respectively, with 9 bases between them. Autoimmune disease history or systemic immunosuppression meant exclusion. Profiling relied on immunoSEQ multiplex PCR, and the TCRdb table lists in-frame clones only, not all of them. The sample consists of about 83,000 clones, more than 75% of them appearing once. The sequence came from an adult with an advanced solid tumor such as melanoma, head and neck, liver or kidney cancer. J is TRBJ1-2 and V is TRBV10-3; D call uncertain. This specimen consisted of CD4+ or CD8+ T cells sorted from blood, obtained in a trial of the OX40 agonist ivuxolimab. In DNA, the CDR3 is TGTGCCATCAGTGAGTCAAGGACCCGCTATGGCTACACCTTC. Translation: CAISESRTRYGYTF.